These 28 T cell receptor beta chains share one sample of origin, sequenced in a study of cytomegalovirus exposure and HLA in healthy donors. In the PCR, 60 Vbeta and 13 Jbeta primers were used. Clones were sequenced by immunoSEQ multiplex PCR, and TCRdb holds only the in-frame ones, with some missing. The data hold 150,000 to 200,000 clones, with under 80% observed a single time. Sequenced input: PBMCs. The receptors shown here come from a young woman in good health and CMV-seropositive.

This clone was counted a few times. The chain couples TRBV5-4 to TRBJ2-1, with 8 bases that match TRBD1. CDR3 length: 15 amino acids. The J segment lost 3 bases and the V segment lost 3 bases, leaving 5 bases of the junction unmatched. CDR1 is SGHNT, CDR2 YYREEE, per germline (reference sequence). CDR3 coding DNA: TGTGCCAGCAGCTCCGGACAGGGCCTCTACAATGAGCAGTTCTTC. Amino acid sequence: CASSSGQGLYNEQFF.

The V call is TRBV10-3, the J call TRBJ1-2, with 8 bases that match TRBD1. The CDR3 runs 13 residues. Germline loops: CDR1 ENHRY, CDR2 SYGVKD. Unmatched junction bases numbered 4, after V lost 3 bases and J lost 7 bases. CDR3 bases: TGTGCCATCAGTGATGGACAGGGTTTTGGCTACACCTTC. Protein: CAISDGQGFGYTF.

V gene TRBV5-5 combines with J gene TRBJ2-3; D may be TRBD2 (7 bases). The CDR3 is 13 residues long. Germline V gives CDR1 SGHKS, CDR2 YYEKEE (reference sequence). Trimming removed 9 bases from V and 4 bases from J, with 15 bases in between. Here the CDR3 reads CAKGEGAADTQYF. CDR3 coding DNA: TGTGCCAAGGGGGAGGGAGCCGCAGATACGCAGTATTTT.

The rearrangement joins TRBV7-8 to TRBJ1-6; the D gene is possibly TRBD1 (5 bases). V lost 3 bases and J lost 9, with 15 bases in between. CDR3 length equals 15 residues. From germline, CDR1 is SGHVS and CDR2 FQNEAQ. CDR3 DNA: TGTGCCAGCAGCTTGAACTGGGGCGATGGTTCACCCCTCCACTTT. Protein product: CASSLNWGDGSPLHF.

V and J are TRBV7-8 and TRBJ1-3, with 10 bases fitting TRBD1. Per the germline V gene, CDR1 is SGHVS and CDR2 is FQNEAQ. J was trimmed by 0 bases and V by 1 base; bases with no gene match: 3. The CDR3 loop spans 17 amino acids. The CDR3 protein is CASSLGDRGLSGNTIYF. The CDR3 DNA follows: TGTGCCAGCAGCTTAGGCGACAGGGGGCTCTCTGGAAACACCATATATTTT.

The chain links TRBV7-2 to TRBJ1-2, with 10 bases that match TRBD1. The CDR3 contains 14 residues. The V gene end was trimmed by 7 bases and the J gene end by 4 bases; junction bases not matched to a gene: 6. Looked up from germline, CDR1 is SGHTA and CDR2 is FQGNSA. The CDR3 is CASTGTGVIYGYTF. DNA for the CDR3: TGTGCCAGCACCGGGACAGGGGTGATCTATGGCTACACCTTC. Drawing the rest from reference TRBV7-2 and TRBJ1-2, the complete variable domain is GAGVSQSPSNKVTEKGKDVELRCDPISGHTALYWYRQSLGQGLEFLIYFQGNSAPDKSGLPSDRFSAERTGGSVSTLTIQRTQQEDSAVYLCASTGTGVIYGYTFGSGTRLTVV.

The count of this clone is one. V gene TRBV29-1 combines with J gene TRBJ2-3; 8 bases are a match to TRBD2. V shed 1 base and J 6 bases; nucleotides not matched to a gene: 6. This CDR3 has 14 amino acids. Germline loops: CDR1 SQVTM, CDR2 ANQGSEA. The CDR3 DNA follows: TGCAGCGTTGAAGTCGGGGGGGGAGGGGATACGCAGTATTTT. This codes for CSVEVGGGGDTQYF.

This rearrangement joins TRBV19 to TRBJ2-7, with 8 positions matching TRBD1. There are 15 residues in the CDR3. The germline CDR1 and CDR2 sequences are LNHDA and SQIVND (reference sequence). The V gene end was trimmed by 6 bases and the J gene end by 3 bases; junction bases not matched to a gene: 10. CDR3 region: CASRRSGTGDYEQYF. In DNA form, the CDR3 reads TGTGCCAGTAGGCGTTCCGGGACAGGTGACTACGAGCAGTACTTC.

This clone was seen only a few times. The genes are TRBV7-3 and TRBJ2-2; a possible D gene is TRBD2 (5 bases). V was shortened by 5 bases and J by 9 bases, with 13 bases between the two germline ends. Germline CDR1 is SGHTA and CDR2 is FQGTGA. This CDR3 spans 13 amino acids. The CDR3 protein is CASSPGWERELFF. CDR3 DNA sequence: TGTGCCAGCAGCCCCGGCTGGGAGCGGGAGCTGTTTTTT.

Only one count was recorded for this clone. CDR3 loop: CASSPEPGGYEQYF. DNA for the CDR3: TGTGCCAGCTCACCAGAGCCGGGGGGTTACGAGCAGTACTTC. V gene TRBV18 combines with J gene TRBJ2-7, with 7 bases fitting TRBD2. Trimming removed 2 bases from V and 4 bases from J; junction bases left unmatched: 5. Per germline, CDR1 KGHSH and CDR2 LQKENI. CDR3 length equals 14 residues.

For this clone: Compared with germline, one end of the junction differs, possibly owing to a read error. The chain uses TRBV13 and TRBJ2-5; 14 bases map to TRBD2. From germline, CDR1 is PRHDT and CDR2 FYEKMQ (reference sequence). This CDR3 is 16 amino acids long. The CDR3 loop is CASSLGTSGGRETQYF. In DNA form, the CDR3 reads TGTGCCAGCAGCCTAGGGACTAGCGGGGGCCGGGAGACCCAGTACTTC.

CDR3 sequence reads: CASSLRRGGQETQYF. CDR3 coding DNA: TGTGCCAGCAGCTTACGGCGGGGGGGACAAGAGACCCAGTACTTC. The V gene is TRBV7-2, the J gene TRBJ2-5; 9 bases match TRBD2. The V gene's germline CDR1 is SGHTA and CDR2 FQGNSA. V gave up 2 bases and J gave up 2 bases; unmatched junction bases: 3. This CDR3 is 15 amino acids long.

The CDR3 loop is CASSVNEAGQYF. The DNA for the CDR3 is TGTGCCAGCAGTGTGAACGAGGCTGGTCAGTATTTT. The chain uses TRBV6-1 and TRBJ2-3; D remains ambiguous. V dropped 4 bases and J dropped 12 bases, with 14 bases sitting between them. CDR3 length: 12 amino acids. Germline V gene sequence: CDR1 MNHNS, CDR2 SASEGT.

The chain uses TRBV30 and TRBJ2-7; possibly TRBD1 for D (5 bases). Germline V gives CDR1 GTSNPN, CDR2 SVGIG (reference sequence). The CDR3 consists of 11 residues. V was shortened by 7 bases and J by 2 bases, with 9 bases between the two germline ends. The CDR3 DNA follows: TGTGCCTTTAAGACAGCCTACGAGCAGTACTTC. Its translation: CAFKTAYEQYF.

The V gene is TRBV7-2, the J gene TRBJ2-3; D not resolved. The germline V and J ends were trimmed by 5 bases and 2 bases, with 8 bases remaining between them. The CDR3 runs to 13 residues. Germline V gene sequence: CDR1 SGHTA, CDR2 FQGNSA. CDR3 sequence: CASSGGSTDTQYF. The DNA for the CDR3 is TGTGCCAGCAGCGGCGGATCCACAGATACGCAGTATTTT.

The chain links TRBV5-1 to TRBJ2-7; 7 nucleotides agree with TRBD2. This CDR3 has 14 residues. Germline V CDR1 and CDR2: SGHRS, YFSETQ. Trimming took 4 bases from V and 4 from J; bases not matched to a gene: 8. CDR3 in amino acids: CASSARGRVYEQYF. For the CDR3, the DNA is TGCGCCAGCAGCGCACGAGGGAGGGTTTACGAGCAGTACTTC.

The chain links TRBV4-2 to TRBJ2-2, with no clear D. In germline, CDR1 is LGHNA, CDR2 YNFKEQ. V was cut by 2 bases and J by 4 bases, with 8 bases left in between. The CDR3 runs to 14 residues. The CDR3 DNA reads TGTGCCAGCAGCCAAAAGTGGGCCACCGGGGAGCTGTTTTTT. Encoded protein: CASSQKWATGELFF.

The V gene is TRBV2, the J gene TRBJ1-4; no firm D call. The germline V gene has CDR1 SNHLY and CDR2 FYNNEI. This CDR3 has 13 amino acids. V lost 9 bases, J lost 7 bases, and 15 bases lay in between. The DNA of the CDR3 is TGTGCCAGTAGAGCCAGCGCGGTTGAAAAACTGTTTTTT. It encodes CASRASAVEKLFF.

The chain is built from TRBV6-6 and TRBJ2-3; D uncertain. With 6 bases removed from V and 6 bases from J, the gap between germline ends came to 13 bases. The CDR3 has 13 amino acids. Germline V CDR1 and CDR2: MNHNY, SVGAGI (reference sequence). CDR3 amino acids: CASRVGLVDTQYF. The CDR3, as DNA: TGTGCCAGCAGGGTGGGCCTGGTCGATACGCAGTATTTT.

The chain employs TRBV15 and TRBJ1-1, with D unresolved. Trimming took 3 bases from V and 6 from J, leaving 11 bases between them. The CDR3 consists of 13 residues. The germline V gene encodes CDR1 LNHNV and CDR2 YYDKDF (reference sequence). The CDR3 is CATSRRWLAEAFF. CDR3 coding DNA: TGTGCCACCAGCAGGCGGTGGCTGGCTGAAGCTTTCTTT.

The chain combines TRBV7-9 with TRBJ2-2; the match to TRBD2 covers 13 bases. CDR3 length equals 17 residues. V shed 7 bases and J 5 bases; nucleotides not matched to a gene: 10. The germline V gene encodes CDR1 SEHNR and CDR2 FQNEAQ (reference sequence). This CDR3 is CASTRTSGGPRTGELFF. CDR3 nucleotides: TGTGCCAGCACCCGGACTAGCGGGGGTCCCAGGACCGGGGAGCTGTTTTTT.

The V gene is TRBV5-4, the J gene TRBJ2-7; TRBD2 might be the D (6 bases). V was cut by 2 bases and J by 6 bases, with 12 bases left in between. CDR3 length: 13 amino acids. CDR1 and CDR2 from the germline V gene are SGHNT and YYREEE (reference sequence). CDR3 residues: CASSLQEGSEQYF. In DNA, the CDR3 is TGTGCCAGCAGCTTACAGGAGGGGAGCGAGCAGTACTTC.

The rearrangement uses TRBV5-4 and TRBJ2-3; 8 bases are a match to TRBD2. Looked up from germline, CDR1 is SGHNT and CDR2 is YYREEE (reference sequence). V lost 6 bases, J lost 1 base, and 4 bases stayed unmatched. This CDR3 contains 14 residues. CDR3 residues: CASTSGGGTDTQYF. As DNA, the CDR3 is TGTGCCAGCACCTCCGGGGGGGGCACAGATACGCAGTATTTT.

V usage is TRBV4-3 and J usage is TRBJ2-2; 8 nucleotides match TRBD1. V was pared by 0 bases and J by 5 bases, with 8 bases of the junction left unmatched. The germline CDR1 and CDR2 sequences are LGHNA and YSLEER. CDR3 size: 17 residues. Here the CDR3 DNA reads TGCGCCAGCAGCCAAGATCGAGGGACAGGAGTTACCGGGGAGCTGTTTTTT. As protein: CASSQDRGTGVTGELFF.

The chain has TRBV5-8 and TRBJ2-1, with 8 nucleotides matching TRBD1. The CDR3 covers 15 residues. Looked up from germline, CDR1 is SGHTS and CDR2 is YDEGEE. The trim removed 6 bases at V and 2 bases at J, leaving 7 bases unmatched. The CDR3 region is CASNLGQGAYNEQFF. DNA of the CDR3: TGTGCCAGCAACCTTGGACAGGGCGCCTACAATGAGCAGTTCTTC.

V gene TRBV5-1 combines with J gene TRBJ2-7, with 11 positions matching TRBD2. Germline trimming cut 2 bases from V and 2 bases from J; bases unmatched to any gene: 0. In germline, CDR1 is SGHRS, CDR2 YFSETQ. This CDR3 spans 14 amino acids. The CDR3 loop reads CASSLLAGAYEQYF. CDR3 bases: TGCGCCAGCAGCTTACTAGCGGGGGCCTACGAGCAGTACTTC.

The J gene is TRBJ2-3, the V gene TRBV5-1; 9 bases align to TRBD2. Germline values: CDR1 SGHRS, CDR2 YFSETQ. The CDR3 consists of 16 residues. Trimming took 0 bases from V and 4 from J; bases not matched to a gene: 6. The CDR3, as DNA: TGCGCCAGCAGCTTGGTGGCGGGGGGGCCGGCAGATACGCAGTATTTT. Residues: CASSLVAGGPADTQYF.

The chain is built from TRBV27 and TRBJ2-5, with 14 bases fitting TRBD2. CDR1 and CDR2 (germline): MNHEY, SMNVEV (reference sequence). This CDR3 has 15 residues. After removal of 5 bases from V and 13 bases from J, the junction contained 12 bases not matched to a gene. The CDR3 DNA sequence: TGTGCCAGCAGTCTCGGACTAGCGGGGGGCCCCGGCCTGTACTTC. This sequence encodes CASSLGLAGGPGLYF.